This record concerns one T cell receptor beta chain sequence. This entry comes from a study of blood T cell repertoires in COVID-19. As for the study in general: Researchers got acute and convalescent COVID-19 samples from the United States, Italy and Spain. Sources were T cells, B-cell-depleted T cells, or PBMCs; the material itself was cDNA or gDNA.

Authors' methods: It was from reference gene primer amplification that nucleated cell counts were estimated. Generated by immunoSEQ multiplex PCR, the TCRdb table keeps only in-frame clones and is missing some. Clone size and V and J calls were adopted from that table, with D and trimming inferred from the DNA. The sample records around 97,000 clones, more than 70% being singletons. Germline values: CDR1 SGHRS, CDR2 YFSETQ. This CDR3 comprises 14 residues. The germline V and J ends were trimmed by 5 bases and 4 bases, with 14 bases remaining between them. V gene TRBV5-1 combines with J gene TRBJ2-3; D is perhaps TRBD2 (7 bases). The sequenced material came from peripheral blood. This TCR was sampled from a human donor in a cohort sampled during active COVID-19. The CDR3: CASSSGGRADTQYF. The DNA of the CDR3 is TGCGCCAGCAGTTCGGGGGGCCGGGCAGATACGCAGTATTTT.